This TCR beta chain was documented in a study of Graves' ophthalmopathy and Graves' hyperthyroidism. Study-wide context: Before any treatment was given, at initial diagnosis, peripheral blood was collected.

V dropped 6 bases and J dropped 3; count of bases not matched to a gene: 3. CDR3 size: 13 residues. Germline V gene data show CDR1 as MGHDK and CDR2 as SYGVNS. In this cohort, patients with other autoimmune diseases, uncontrolled infections, pregnancy or lactation were excluded. RNA served as the template for amplifying TCR beta CDR3 regions. HTBI-primed RT-PCR formed the first round, and a multiplex PCR formed the second. Each CDR3 protein is one row after TCRdb ran MiXCR on the multiplex PCR reads. This sample has almost 40,000 distinct CDR3 sequences, with roughly 50% found just once. This clonotype was obtained from an adult woman with stable Graves' hyperthyroidism. The sample comprised peripheral blood. This sequence joins TRBV25-1 and TRBJ2-7; 9 nucleotides line up with TRBD1. The CDR3 DNA follows: TGTGCCAGCAGCTGGACAGGGGTCTACGAGCAGTACTTC. This translates into CASSWTGVYEQYF.